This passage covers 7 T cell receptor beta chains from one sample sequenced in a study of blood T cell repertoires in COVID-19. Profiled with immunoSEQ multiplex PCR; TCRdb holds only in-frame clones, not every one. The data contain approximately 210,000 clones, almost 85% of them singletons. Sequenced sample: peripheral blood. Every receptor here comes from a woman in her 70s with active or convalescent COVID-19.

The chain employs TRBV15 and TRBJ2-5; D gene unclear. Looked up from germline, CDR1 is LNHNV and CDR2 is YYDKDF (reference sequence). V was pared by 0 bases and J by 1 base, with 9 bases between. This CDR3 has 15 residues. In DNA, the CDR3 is TGTGCCACCAGCAGAGATCAGGTGGTCCAAGAGACCCAGTACTTC. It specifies CATSRDQVVQETQYF.

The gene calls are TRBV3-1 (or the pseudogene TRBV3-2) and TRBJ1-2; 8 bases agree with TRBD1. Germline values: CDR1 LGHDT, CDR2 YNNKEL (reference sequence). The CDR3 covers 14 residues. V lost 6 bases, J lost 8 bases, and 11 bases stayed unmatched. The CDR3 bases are TGTGCCAGCAGTCGCACAGGGGGGACGCCGGGCTACACCTTC. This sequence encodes CASSRTGGTPGYTF.

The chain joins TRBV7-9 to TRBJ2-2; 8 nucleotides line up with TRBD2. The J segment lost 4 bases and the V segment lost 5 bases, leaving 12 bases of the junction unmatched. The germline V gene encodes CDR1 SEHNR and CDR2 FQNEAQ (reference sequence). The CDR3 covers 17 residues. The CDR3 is CASSPTGGGRLTGELFF. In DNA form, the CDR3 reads TGTGCCAGCAGCCCCACGGGGGGCGGGAGGCTCACCGGGGAGCTGTTTTTT.

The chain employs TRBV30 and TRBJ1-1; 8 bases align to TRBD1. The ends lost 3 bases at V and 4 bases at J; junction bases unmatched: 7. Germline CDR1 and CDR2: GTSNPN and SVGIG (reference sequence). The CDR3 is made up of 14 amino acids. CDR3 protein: CAWSRGQGATEAFF. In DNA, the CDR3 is TGTGCCTGGAGCCGAGGACAGGGAGCCACTGAAGCTTTCTTT.

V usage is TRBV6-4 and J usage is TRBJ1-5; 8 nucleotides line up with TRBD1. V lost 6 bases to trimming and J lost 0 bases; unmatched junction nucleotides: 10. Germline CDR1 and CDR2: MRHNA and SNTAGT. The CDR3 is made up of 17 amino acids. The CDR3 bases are TGTGCCAGCAGACCGGGACAGGATTATTATAGCAATCAGCCCCAGCATTTT. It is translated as CASRPGQDYYSNQPQHF.

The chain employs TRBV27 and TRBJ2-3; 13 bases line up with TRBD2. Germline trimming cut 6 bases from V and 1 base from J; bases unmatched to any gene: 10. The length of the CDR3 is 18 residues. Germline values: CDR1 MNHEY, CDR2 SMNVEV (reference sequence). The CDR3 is CASSPTSGRALGTDTQYF. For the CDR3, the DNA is TGTGCCAGCAGCCCCACTAGCGGGAGGGCCCTCGGCACAGATACGCAGTATTTT.

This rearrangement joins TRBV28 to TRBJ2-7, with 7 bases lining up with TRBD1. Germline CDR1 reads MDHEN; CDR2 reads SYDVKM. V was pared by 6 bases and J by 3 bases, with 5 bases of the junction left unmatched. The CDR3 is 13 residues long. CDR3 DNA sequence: TGTGCCAGCAGACGGGACAGTAGCTACGAGCAGTACTTC. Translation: CASRRDSSYEQYF.